Sequencing of this T cell receptor beta chain was carried out in a study of blood T cells in healthy people across ages (dated by TCRdb to between 2015 and 2017). At the level of the whole study: In model experiments, template switching captured roughly one uniquely barcoded TCR beta cDNA molecule for every two T cells. The donors were divided into four age groups: young (average approximately 17 years), middle-aged (roughly 40), aged (about 62) and long-lived (around 80). To track age-related changes in TCR beta repertoire diversity, the study relied on deep sequencing normalized with unique cDNA molecular identifiers. For two donors (one aged 18 to 29 and one aged 80 or older), the study analyzed two additional independent replicas of 1 million unique cDNA reads from the same blood draw. To avoid experimental bias, donors of different ages were randomly spread across the sequencing lanes. What the research found in general, with its limitations: Donor CMV infection status was unknown, potentially confounding age-related changes in expanded clonotypes. Estimates of total diversity based on one million sequenced T cells were considered lower bounds and underestimates. There was a strong correlation between observed TCR beta diversity and the percentage of naive T cells measured by flow cytometry. As age increased, observed TCR beta diversity per million T cells dropped in a roughly linear way, and a significant reduction was already evident by age approximately 40. Since profiling was done on bulk unsorted PBMCs, naive and antigen-experienced compartments could not be conclusively compared. Compared with the aged group, the long-lived group had more naive CD4+ T cells, fewer expanded clones and increased TCR diversity, a pattern suggesting age selection.

Taken from cysteine to phenylalanine, the CDR3 has 15 residues. Only the CDR3 region is kept as DNA, spanning 45 bases read in frame from base 1. Trimming costs V 6 bases and J 0 bases, and their ends lie 18 bases apart. The germline V gene (reference sequence) specifies DFQATT as CDR1 and SNEGSKA as CDR2. The library relied on 5' RACE. Sequencing took place on an Illumina HiSeq 2500. A second PCR of 7 to 11 cycles was performed with a sample-barcoded 5' primer and a J-beta primer mix. A template-switch 5' adaptor carrying 12 random nucleotides introduced a unique molecular identifier onto each TCR beta cDNA molecule. Each sample yielded at least 3 million CDR3-containing paired-end reads. First-strand cDNA was synthesized from all RNA with the Mint cDNA synthesis kit, primed by a TRBC-specific oligonucleotide. All cDNA was treated with uracil-DNA glycosylase and then went through a first 18-cycle PCR with the universal primers M1SS and BC2_uni_R. From the authors' description of their analysis: For normalization, 1 million high-quality reads, each with a distinct molecular identifier, were randomly selected from each sample. Reads with shared molecular identifiers were discarded instead of being binned into consensus sequences. MiTCR, set to a Q25 quality threshold and the strictest error-elimination algorithm, was used for CDR3 identification, clonotype clustering and error correction. A nonparametric unseen species model using Euler transformation provided a lower-bound estimate of total TCR beta diversity. The public reads were run again by TCRdb, first through fastp at Q25 and then through MiXCR, and only productive beta chains were kept. Under each unique CDR3 protein, matching rows form one entry showing the most common genes and DNA. The authors' filters were not applied to this entry. The sample table records approximately 800,000 distinct CDR3 sequences; 60% to 80% of these occur just once. Approximately 30% of the sample is in the top ten clones.

This clonotype was picked up a small number of times. The antigen it recognizes is unknown. No much larger clonotype is one base removed from it; base qualities were not supplied. The donors were 40 or so Caucasian individuals from Russia, aged roughly 6 to 100 years, who were systemically healthy. Ten milliliters of peripheral blood were drawn from each donor into EDTA-treated Vacutainer tubes. PBMCs were isolated by Ficoll-Paque density-gradient centrifugation, with at least 7 million obtained per sample. Trizol reagent was used to extract total RNA from PBMCs, with at least 5 micrograms per sample. The percentages of naive CD45RAhigh/CD27high T cells were determined by flow cytometry on a PBMC aliquot from every donor.

The material sequenced was blood. The sequence came from a man in his thirties or forties in good health. The rearranged segments are TRBV20-1 and TRBJ2-7; the D gene is not confidently resolved. The CDR3 sequence is CSAGKDAYNSYEQYF. The sequence in DNA is TGCAGTGCAGGAAAGGACGCGTACAACTCCTACGAGCAGTACTTC.